These T cell receptor beta chains were read from a single sample in a study of T-cell reconstitution after alpha-beta-depleted transplantation in children. TCRdb re-derived calls from the PCR reads in MiXCR, one entry per CDR3 protein. Here the sample spans 70,000 to 95,000 distinct CDR3 sequences, 15% to 19% being singletons. The starting material was PBMCs, mostly from graft donor cells, obtained 180 days after TCRalphabeta/CD19-depleted stem cell transplant. The receptors were sampled from a male patient aged 2 to 10 who had a stem cell transplant for acute lymphoblastic leukemia, so the T cells may come from the graft donor. Both conserved end residues are part of each CDR3. Each record gives: V gene, J gene, D gene, clone size, CDR3 DNA, CDR3 protein. A D gene is named only where the DNA matches it firmly. Size is omitted from some rows. Given values are once, few, many or a class for expanded clones.

>TRBV12-3/TRBV12-4|TRBJ2-5|TRBD2|few
TGTGCCAGCAGTTGGGGGGGGTCTCAAGAGACCCAGTACTTC
CASSWGGSQETQYF
>TRBV7-9|TRBJ2-6|NA|NA
TGTGCCAGCAGCGACCCCATTGCAGGGGAAACTTTC
CASSDPIAGETF
>TRBV7-6|TRBJ2-1|NA|NA
TGTGCCAGCAGTCGCGGCGGAAGCTCCTACAATGAGCAGTTCTTC
CASSRGGSSYNEQFF
>TRBV5-1|TRBJ2-7|NA|NA
TGCGCCAGCAGCAAGGACGGGGACTACGAGCAGTACTTC
CASSKDGDYEQYF
>TRBV29-1|TRBJ1-2|NA|once
TGCAGCGTTGAAGAACCGGCTCCGGGACGCAGCCTCCTAGGCTATGGCTACACCTTC
CSVEEPAPGRSLLGYGYTF
>TRBV10-3|TRBJ2-5|TRBD2|NA
TGTGCCATCAGTGAGTCCGGGACTAGCGGGGGGCCGCCAAGGGCCCAGTACTTC
CAISESGTSGGPPRAQYF
>TRBV27|TRBJ2-7|NA|NA
TGTGCCAGCTCCACGATAACAGGTACCTACGAGCAGTACTTC
CASSTITGTYEQYF
>TRBV11-2|TRBJ2-7|NA|NA
TGTGCCAGCAGCTTAGTAAGGGGCTACGAGCAGTACTTC
CASSLVRGYEQYF
>TRBV28|TRBJ2-1|NA|few
TGTGCCAGCAGTCCCAGACAGGATCGGAACTACGATGAGCAGTTCTTC
CASSPRQDRNYDEQFF
>TRBV5-4|TRBJ2-2|TRBD1|NA
TGTGCCAGCAGCTTGGGTCCGCAGGGGGTGACCGGGGAGCTGTTTTTT
CASSLGPQGVTGELFF
>TRBV5-1|TRBJ2-1|TRBD1|NA
TGCGCCAGCAGCTTGGACCCCTTACAGGGGGCAGGCTACAATGAGCAGTTCTTC
CASSLDPLQGAGYNEQFF
>TRBV15|TRBJ2-1|TRBD1|NA
TGTGCCACCAGCAGAACCCAGACAGGGGGCCTCTCCGATGAGCAGTTCTTC
CATSRTQTGGLSDEQFF
>TRBV28|TRBJ2-7|NA|many
TGTGCCAGCATTTCGGGCGGGCCCAACTACGAGCAGTACTTC
CASISGGPNYEQYF
>TRBV29-1|TRBJ2-4|NA|NA
TGCAGCGTTGAGGTGCCGGGGGCCAAAAACATTCAGTACTTC
CSVEVPGAKNIQYF
>TRBV5-1|TRBJ2-2|TRBD2|many
TGCGCCAGTTCAAGGACTAGCGGGACCCCCGGCACCGGGGAGCTGTTTTTT
CASSRTSGTPGTGELFF
>TRBV20-1|TRBJ2-2|NA|NA
TGCAGTGCTAGAACTGAAGGAGAGAACACCGGGGAGCTGTTTTTT
CSARTEGENTGELFF
>TRBV10-3|TRBJ1-1|NA|few
TGTGCCATCAGGCAGGACAGGAACACTGAAGCTTTCTTT
CAIRQDRNTEAFF
>TRBV7-2|TRBJ2-1|NA|many
TGTGCCAGCAGCTGGAGCTCCTACAATGAGCAGTTCTTC
CASSWSSYNEQFF
>TRBV24-1|TRBJ2-5|TRBD1|few
TGTGCCACCAGTGATTGGGGGCGGGACAGGGGGCTCGAAGAGACCCAGTACTTC
CATSDWGRDRGLEETQYF
>TRBV5-1|TRBJ2-1|TRBD2|many
TGCGCCAGCAGCGGGGGACTAGCGGGGGGGAGTGATGAGCAGTTCTTC
CASSGGLAGGSDEQFF
>TRBV10-1|TRBJ1-2|NA|few
TGCGCCAGCAGTGACAGCTCTAACTATGGCTACACCTTC
CASSDSSNYGYTF
>TRBV19|TRBJ2-2|TRBD2|NA
TGTGCCAGTATCAGGGTAGCGGGAACCGGGGAGCTGTTTTTT
CASIRVAGTGELFF
>TRBV29-1|TRBJ2-4|NA|few
TGCAGCGTTGATGGGGCGGGGCCGGTAAACATTCAGTACTTC
CSVDGAGPVNIQYF
>TRBV27|TRBJ1-2|NA|few
TGTGCCAGCAGTTTAACGACAGGCTATGGCTACACCTTC
CASSLTTGYGYTF
>TRBV20-1|TRBJ2-7|NA|few
TGCAGTGCTAGGGGTTTCCGTTACGAGCAGTACTTC
CSARGFRYEQYF
>TRBV20-1|TRBJ2-6|NA|NA
TGCAGTGCTAGCCCCAGCGGCGACTCTGGGGCCAACGTCCTGACTTTC
CSASPSGDSGANVLTF
>TRBV7-2|TRBJ1-2|NA|NA
TGTGCCAGCAGTTTTGGCAGGGGTAGCTATGGCTACACCTTC
CASSFGRGSYGYTF
>TRBV7-2|TRBJ1-6|NA|few
TGTGCCAGCAGCTTATTACAGGGAAATAATTCACCCCTCCACTTT
CASSLLQGNNSPLHF
>TRBV6-1|TRBJ2-2|NA|NA
TGTGCCACCTACGGGTCCTACACCGGGGAGCTGTTTTTT
CATYGSYTGELFF
>TRBV5-1|TRBJ2-7|NA|many
TGCGCCAGCAATCCGATCCCAGGGGATGTAACCTACGAGCAGTACTTC
CASNPIPGDVTYEQYF
>TRBV7-9|TRBJ1-1|NA|NA
TGTGCCAGCAGCTTAGGCCCCTCAGCTTTCTTT
CASSLGPSAFF
>TRBV27|TRBJ2-7|TRBD1|many
TGTGCCAGCAGCTATTCCGGAAGGGGGCTTACCTACGAGCAGTACTTC
CASSYSGRGLTYEQYF
>TRBV5-1|TRBJ2-1|NA|NA
TGCGCCAGCACCCTTAGCGGAAGCTCCTACAATGAGCAGTTCTTC
CASTLSGSSYNEQFF
>TRBV21-1|TRBJ2-7|NA|few
TGTGCCAGCAGCAAAGCAAGCAGGGAAGAAGGGGCCTCCTACGAGCAGTACTTC
CASSKASREEGASYEQYF
>TRBV11-2|TRBJ2-5|TRBD2|NA
TGTGCCAGCAGCTTAGGGACTAGCGGGTTCTACAACAAAGAGACCCAGTACTTC
CASSLGTSGFYNKETQYF
>TRBV6-2/TRBV6-3|TRBJ1-5|NA|few
TGTGCCAGCAGTTACACTGACAGGAGCCCGCGCAGCAATCAGCCCCAGCATTTT
CASSYTDRSPRSNQPQHF
>TRBV10-1|TRBJ1-1|NA|few
TGCGCCACCACAGGGTTTTTAGCTTTCTTT
CATTGFLAFF
>TRBV6-5|TRBJ1-2|NA|NA
TGTGCCAGCAGCTTTCGCACGGGGGCCCTCTCCTTC
CASSFRTGALSF
>TRBV29-1|TRBJ2-1|TRBD2|NA
TGCAGCGTTGAATATACTAGCGGTGACTACAATGAGCAGTTCTTC
CSVEYTSGDYNEQFF
>TRBV9|TRBJ2-3|TRBD1|NA
TGTGCCAGCAGCCCTTACCCTCAGGGGGTATATACGCAGTATTTT
CASSPYPQGVYTQYF
>TRBV7-9|TRBJ2-5|NA|NA
TGTGCCAGCAGCTCCATAAAACCCCAGGGGCTCAAGAGGACCCAGTACTTC
CASSSIKPQGLKRTQYF
>TRBV10-3|TRBJ2-3|NA|NA
TGTGCCATCAGTCTACGAAGAGGCAGGGACACAGATACGCAGTATTTT
CAISLRRGRDTDTQYF
>TRBV5-1|TRBJ2-2|NA|many
TGCGCCAGCAGCTGGGGGGACCCGAACACCGGGGAGCTGTTTTTT
CASSWGDPNTGELFF
>TRBV6-5|TRBJ2-3|NA|many
TGTGCCAGCAGTTACCCGAGACAGAATAGCACAGATACGCAGTATTTT
CASSYPRQNSTDTQYF
>TRBV11-3|TRBJ2-1|NA|few
TGTGCCAGCAGCTTGGGACGTTTCAATGAGCAGTTCTTC
CASSLGRFNEQFF
>TRBV7-9|TRBJ1-4|NA|NA
TGTGCCAGCAGCCCCCGGGGGGATATCGTTGAAAAACTGTTTTTT
CASSPRGDIVEKLFF
>TRBV24-1|TRBJ2-1|TRBD2|NA
TGTGCCACCGAGCGGGGGGGGCAAAATGAGCAGTTCTTC
CATERGGQNEQFF
>TRBV9|TRBJ2-7|NA|NA
TGTGCCAGCAGCGTGGGCGGGGGGACAGACGAGCAGTACTTC
CASSVGGGTDEQYF
>TRBV12-3/TRBV12-4|TRBJ2-5|NA|NA
TGTGCCAGCAGTTCTGGACAAGGGGGGGAGACCCAGTACTTC
CASSSGQGGETQYF
>TRBV29-1|TRBJ1-1|TRBD1|few
TGCAGCGCTCGACAGGGGGTCCTCACTGAAGCTTTCTTT
CSARQGVLTEAFF
>TRBV5-1|TRBJ2-7|TRBD1|many
TGCGCCAGCAGCTCCGAAGGGACAGGGGGTCGGATGGGCTTC
CASSSEGTGGRMGF
>TRBV5-1|TRBJ2-4|NA|many
TGCGCCAGCAGCTTGGCCAATACCCGAGAGGTAGGGCCTTTTAACATTCAGTACTTC
CASSLANTREVGPFNIQYF
>TRBV7-2|TRBJ2-7|TRBD2|few
TGTGCCAGCAGGCGGGGACTAGGCTTTTACGAGCAGTACTTC
CASRRGLGFYEQYF
>TRBV11-1|TRBJ2-2|TRBD2|few
TGTGCCAGCACCCCCGTGCGGGGGGTTCACGGGGAGCTGTTTTTT
CASTPVRGVHGELFF
>TRBV6-1|TRBJ1-5|NA|many
TGTGCCAGCTCAGGGGCAGCTAGCAATCAGCCCCAGCATTTT
CASSGAASNQPQHF
>TRBV19|TRBJ1-4|NA|few
TGTGCCAGTAGTATACTACAGGTGAATGAAAAACTGTTTTTT
CASSILQVNEKLFF
>TRBV6-1|TRBJ2-7|TRBD1|NA
TGTGCCAGCAGTGAAATAGGACAGGGGGCTTACGAGCAGTACTTC
CASSEIGQGAYEQYF
>TRBV3-1|TRBJ2-5|TRBD2|few
TGTGCCAGCAGCCTCCGGGGGGCGGGGGGGCGAGAGACCCAGTACTTC
CASSLRGAGGRETQYF
>TRBV12-3/TRBV12-4|TRBJ2-4|NA|few
TGTGCCAGCAGTTTCCTGCTAGCCAAAAACATTCAGTACTTC
CASSFLLAKNIQYF